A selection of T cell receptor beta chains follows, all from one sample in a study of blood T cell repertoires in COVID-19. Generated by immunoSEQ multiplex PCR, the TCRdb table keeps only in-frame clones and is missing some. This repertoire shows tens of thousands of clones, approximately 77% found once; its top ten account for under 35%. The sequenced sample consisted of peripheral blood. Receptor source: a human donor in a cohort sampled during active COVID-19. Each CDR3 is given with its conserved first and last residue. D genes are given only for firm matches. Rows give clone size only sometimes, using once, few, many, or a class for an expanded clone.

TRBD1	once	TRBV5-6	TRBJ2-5	CASSPPGQGAGETQYF	TGTGCCAGCAGCCCACCGGGACAGGGGGCAGGAGAGACCCAGTACTTC
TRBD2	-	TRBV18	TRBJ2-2	CASSVAGRNTGELFF	TGTGCCAGCTCAGTAGCGGGGAGGAACACCGGGGAGCTGTTTTTT
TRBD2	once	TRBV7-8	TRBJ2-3	CASSLGATSGASTDTQYF	TGTGCCAGCAGCTTAGGAGCGACTAGCGGGGCTAGCACAGATACGCAGTATTTT
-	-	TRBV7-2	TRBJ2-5	CASSLGANQETQYF	TGTGCCAGCAGCTTAGGCGCGAACCAAGAGACCCAGTACTTC
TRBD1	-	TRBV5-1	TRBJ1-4	CASSSQGGPNEKLFF	TGCGCCAGCAGCTCGCAGGGGGGCCCGAATGAAAAACTGTTTTTT
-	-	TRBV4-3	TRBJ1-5	CASSRTRGTNQPQHF	TGCGCCAGCAGCCGCACCCGGGGTACCAATCAGCCCCAGCATTTT
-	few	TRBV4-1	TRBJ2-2	CASSLPQGTGELFF	TGCGCCAGCAGCCTCCCCCAGGGGACCGGGGAGCTGTTTTTT
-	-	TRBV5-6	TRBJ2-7	CASSLSAGQDEQYF	TGTGCCAGCAGCTTGTCGGCGGGCCAAGACGAGCAGTACTTC
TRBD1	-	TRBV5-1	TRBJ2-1	CASSLRGQGNNEQFF	TGCGCCAGCAGCTTGAGGGGACAGGGAAACAATGAGCAGTTCTTC
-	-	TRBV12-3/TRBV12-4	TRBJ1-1	CASTPAERTEAFF	TGTGCCAGCACCCCCGCCGAGCGCACTGAAGCTTTCTTT
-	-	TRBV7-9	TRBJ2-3	CASSPPGLRGTDTQYF	TGTGCCAGCAGTCCCCCGGGCCTGCGGGGTACAGATACGCAGTATTTT
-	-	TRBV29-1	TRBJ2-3	CSALTLVRSSTDTQYF	TGCAGCGCTCTCACCCTCGTACGGTCTAGCACAGATACGCAGTATTTT
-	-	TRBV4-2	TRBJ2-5	CASSQDMAQAETQYF	TGTGCCAGCAGCCAAGATATGGCACAGGCAGAGACCCAGTACTTC
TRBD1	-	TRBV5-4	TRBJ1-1	CASSGGQVENTEAFF	TGTGCCAGCAGTGGGGGACAGGTTGAGAACACTGAAGCTTTCTTT
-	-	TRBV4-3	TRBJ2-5	CASSQGTGQETQYF	TGCGCCAGCAGCCAAGGGACTGGGCAAGAGACCCAGTACTTC
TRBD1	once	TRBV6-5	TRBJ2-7	CASSYGTGEYEQYF	TGTGCCAGCAGTTACGGGACAGGGGAGTACGAGCAGTACTTC
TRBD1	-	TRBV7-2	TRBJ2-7	CASSHLQGAYEQYF	TGTGCCAGCAGCCACTTACAGGGGGCGTACGAGCAGTACTTC